This T cell receptor beta chain was recovered during a study of cytomegalovirus exposure and HLA in healthy donors. Study-wide results and caveats: Analyzed later, association rates of TCRs varied across HLA loci, with DRB1 most and HLA-C fewest.

On this clone: Antigen unknown.

PCR used 60 Vbeta primers and 13 Jbeta primers. Clones were sequenced by immunoSEQ multiplex PCR, and TCRdb holds only the in-frame ones, with some missing. Of around 100,000 clones listed, 84% are singletons. Though nominally healthy at sampling, donors likely had unrecorded immune exposures. V was shortened by 3 bases and J by 2 bases, with 11 bases between the two germline ends. CDR3 length: 14 residues. The germline CDR1 and CDR2 sequences are MNHEY and SMNVEV (reference sequence). The chain uses TRBV27 and TRBJ2-7; D is possibly TRBD2 (7 bases). The sequencing input was PBMCs. The receptor was isolated from a woman between 18 and 30 years old in good health and CMV-seropositive. The CDR3 nucleotides are TGTGCCAGCAGTTTGATGGGGGGGCCCTACGAGCAGTACTTC. Translation: CASSLMGGPYEQYF.